The 14 T cell receptor beta chains below were found in one sample sequenced in a study of T cells in Graves' hyperthyroidism and ophthalmopathy. RNA transcripts were the template for amplifying TCR beta CDR3 regions. Using the HTBI primer set, a first-round RT-PCR was run on the TCR CDR3. TCRdb re-called the multiplex PCR reads through MiXCR, storing one row per CDR3 protein. Here the sample spans more than 550,000 distinct CDR3 sequences, roughly a sixth being singletons. Sequencing used blood. These receptors originate from a woman between 50 and 59 years old with Graves' hyperthyroidism that later progressed to Graves' ophthalmopathy.

This clonotype turned up a few times. V gene TRBV3-1 combines with J gene TRBJ1-3; the D gene is possibly TRBD1 (6 bases). The CDR3 contains 15 residues. The V gene's germline CDR1 is LGHDT and CDR2 YNNKEL (reference sequence). Trimming cost V 4 bases and J 3 bases, with 13 bases left between them. The CDR3 DNA sequence: TGTGCCAGCAGCCCTAGGGGGGCGTATGGAAACACCATATATTTT. It encodes CASSPRGAYGNTIYF.

This clonotype was seen only a few times. J is TRBJ2-3 and V is TRBV19; TRBD2 matches at 8 bases. CDR3 length: 18 residues. Germline lookup yields CDR1 LNHDA and CDR2 SQIVND (reference sequence). After removal of 2 bases from V and 2 bases from J, the junction contained 12 bases not matched to a gene. In DNA, the CDR3 is TGTGCCAGTAGTATACCCGCCCAGGTAGCGGGGCCCACAGATACGCAGTATTTT. Its protein product is CASSIPAQVAGPTDTQYF.

This clonotype was seen more than once but under ten times. This chain joins TRBV11-1 and TRBJ1-2, with D possibly TRBD1 on 5 matching bases. The CDR3 has 14 amino acids. CDR1 and CDR2 (germline): SGHAT, FQDESV (reference sequence). V was cut by 6 bases and J by 2 bases, with 13 bases left in between. The CDR3 sequence is CASSSAGGNYGYTF. As DNA, the CDR3 is TGTGCCAGCAGTTCCGCCGGGGGGAACTATGGCTACACCTTC.

This clonotype turned up a few times. V gene TRBV9 combines with J gene TRBJ1-4; D perhaps matches TRBD1 (5 bases). V lost 2 bases, J lost 5 bases, and 13 bases lay in between. CDR3 length: 15 amino acids. Germline CDR1 and CDR2: SGDLS and YYNGEE. The CDR3 protein is CASSVQGVENEKLFF. The CDR3 DNA sequence: TGTGCCAGCAGCGTTCAGGGTGTAGAAAATGAAAAACTGTTTTTT.

This clonotype occurred many times. The genes are TRBV7-9 and TRBJ2-7; D gene uncertain. The germline CDR1 and CDR2 sequences are SEHNR and FQNEAQ (reference sequence). Between the trimmed V and J ends, which lost 0 bases and 5 bases, there was a span of 5 bases. The CDR3 totals 12 residues. The CDR3 sequence is CASSLAYDEQYF. The CDR3 nucleotides read TGTGCCAGCAGCTTAGCGTACGACGAGCAGTACTTC.

This clonotype appeared a few times. The rearrangement links TRBV7-9 to TRBJ2-7; D is unclear. This CDR3 has 12 amino acids. Germline values: CDR1 SEHNR, CDR2 FQNEAQ (reference sequence). Trimming took off 1 base at V and 6 bases at J, with 7 bases between the two ends. The CDR3: CASSLGRREQYF. The CDR3 DNA reads as TGTGCCAGCAGCTTAGGACGTCGCGAGCAGTACTTC.

This clonotype has a count of ten or more. The rearrangement uses TRBV11-2 and TRBJ2-1; TRBD2 matches at 10 bases. Germline-derived CDR1 and CDR2 are SGHAT and FQNNGV. This CDR3 region has 16 residues. The V gene end was trimmed by 0 bases and the J gene end by 8 bases; junction bases not matched to a gene: 7. In DNA, the CDR3 is TGTGCCAGCAGCTTAGATCAGAGCGGGGGGGCTTATGAGCAGTTCTTC. Translation: CASSLDQSGGAYEQFF.

This clonotype was counted ten times or more. V gene TRBV3-1 combines with J gene TRBJ1-5, with D perhaps TRBD1 (5 bases). V lost 4 bases and J 2 bases, leaving 12 bases between the germline ends. From germline, CDR1 is LGHDT and CDR2 YNNKEL (reference sequence). This CDR3 contains 15 residues. CDR3 region: CASSPGGAGNQPQHF. DNA for the CDR3: TGTGCCAGCAGCCCGGGAGGGGCGGGCAATCAGCCCCAGCATTTT.

Of note for this clonotype: The germline gene is not matched at one end of the junction; a read error may be the cause. The rearrangement uses TRBV18 and TRBJ1-3; tentative D call: TRBD1 (6 bases). Germline CDR1 KGHSH, CDR2 LQKENI. The CDR3 consists of 15 residues. The CDR3 is CASSPQGDPGNTIYF. The CDR3 DNA is TGTGCCAGCTCTCCACAGGGTGATCCTGGAAACACCATATATTTT. Looking up the rest from reference TRBV18 and TRBJ1-3 gives the full variable domain: NAGVMQNPRHLVRRRGQEARLRCSPMKGHSHVYWYRQLPEEGLKFMVYLQKENIIDESGMPKERFSAEFPKEGPSILRIQQVVRGDSAAYFCASSPQGDPGNTIYFGEGSWLTVV.

This chain connects TRBV6-1 to TRBJ2-2; 8 bases line up with TRBD2. V lost 8 bases and J lost 0; bases outside the gene matches: 5. The length of the CDR3 is 15 residues. Looked up from germline, CDR1 is MNHNS and CDR2 is SASEGT. The CDR3 loop reads CASGLGGANTGELFF. The DNA of the CDR3 is TGTGCCAGCGGCCTCGGGGGGGCGAACACCGGGGAGCTGTTTTTT.

The V call is TRBV20-1, the J call TRBJ2-7, with D perhaps TRBD1 or TRBD2 (5 bases each). Germline assignment: CDR1 DFQATT and CDR2 SNEGSKA (reference sequence). The CDR3 sequence is 13 residues long. With 3 bases removed from V and 3 bases from J, the gap between germline ends came to 12 bases. The chain's CDR3 is CSARPTGGYEQYF. CDR3 DNA sequence: TGCAGTGCTAGGCCTACAGGAGGCTACGAGCAGTACTTC.

This clonotype was observed many times. The chain is built from TRBV5-1 and TRBJ1-1; tentatively, D is TRBD1 (5 bases). Deletions cut 4 bases from V and 0 bases from J, with 10 bases between. Germline values: CDR1 SGHRS, CDR2 YFSETQ. The CDR3 is 14 residues long. In DNA form, the CDR3 reads TGCGCCAGCAGCACCGGGACGGTGAACACTGAAGCTTTCTTT. This gives the protein CASSTGTVNTEAFF.

This clonotype has a single count. One base away lies a much larger clone, so this may be a sequencing read error. V gene TRBV7-2 combines with J gene TRBJ1-1; D is unresolved. The CDR3 covers 15 residues. CDR1 is SGHTA and CDR2 is FQGNSA in the germline V gene. V was trimmed by 1 base and J by 4 bases, leaving 13 bases between them. This chain's CDR3 is CASSLVMQAVTEAFF. For the CDR3, the DNA is TGTGCCAGCAGCTTAGTGATGCAGGCCGTCACTGAAGCTTTCTTT.

The chain couples TRBV5-1 to TRBJ1-2; TRBD1 agrees at 8 bases. There are 15 residues in the CDR3. The ends lost 5 bases at V and 4 bases at J; junction bases unmatched: 10. Germline-derived CDR1 and CDR2 are SGHRS and YFSETQ. For the CDR3, the DNA is TGCGCCAGCAGGGGGACAGGTGGGACCCTCTATGGCTACACCTTC. Its translation is CASRGTGGTLYGYTF.